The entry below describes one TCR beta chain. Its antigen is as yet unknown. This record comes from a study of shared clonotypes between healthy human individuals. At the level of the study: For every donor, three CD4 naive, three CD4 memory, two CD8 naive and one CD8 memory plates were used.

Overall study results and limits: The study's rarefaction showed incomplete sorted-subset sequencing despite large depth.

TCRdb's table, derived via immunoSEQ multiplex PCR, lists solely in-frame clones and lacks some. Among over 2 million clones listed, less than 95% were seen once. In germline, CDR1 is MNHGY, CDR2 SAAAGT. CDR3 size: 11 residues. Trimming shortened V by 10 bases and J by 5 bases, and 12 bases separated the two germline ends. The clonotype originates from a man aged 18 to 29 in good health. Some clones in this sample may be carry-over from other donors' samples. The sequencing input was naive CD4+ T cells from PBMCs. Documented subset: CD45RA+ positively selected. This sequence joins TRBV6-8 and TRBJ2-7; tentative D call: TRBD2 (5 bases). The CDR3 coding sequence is TGTGCCACGGGGAGCGTCCACGAGCAGTACTTC. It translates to CATGSVHEQYF.